This TCR beta chain was sequenced during a study of T cell responses to AZD1222 COVID-19 vaccine. Profiling relied on immunoSEQ multiplex PCR, and the TCRdb table lists in-frame clones only, not all of them. The data show approximately 94,000 clones, about 93% seen once. Study-wide results and limits: Mostly white British, mostly female donors; authors suggested clonal diversity may be underestimated. Per reports, nearly half of all spike-specific TCRs target regions that are unmutated in variants.

CDR3 length: 13 amino acids. V lost 8 bases and J lost 6, with 16 bases in between. Germline V gene sequence: CDR1 MNHEY, CDR2 SMNVEV (reference sequence). In the case of this clone: Its antigen is still unknown.

The sequences come from peripheral blood, collected on day 0 of AZD1222 vaccination. This chain joins TRBV27 and TRBJ1-2; tentatively, D is TRBD1 (5 bases). The sequence derives from an adult in good health. CDR3 sequence reads: CASGSQGRDGYTF. The CDR3, as DNA: TGTGCCAGCGGGTCCCAGGGAAGGGATGGCTACACCTTC.